This is a list of T cell receptor beta chains from one sample in a study of blood T cells in healthy people across ages. MiXCR was run by TCRdb on the 5' RACE reads, yielding one entry per CDR3 protein. The sample gives about 1.4 million distinct CDR3 sequences, roughly 59% of which show up once; more than 6% is in the top ten. The sequenced sample was blood. The source is a young man in good health. Each CDR3 is given with its conserved first and last residue. A D gene is named only where the DNA matches it firmly. Expanded clones are given a class, and other clones once, few, many or no size at all.

V gene,clone size,J gene,D gene,CDR3 protein,CDR3 DNA
TRBV7-2,.,TRBJ2-1,TRBD2,CASFFPTSGYNEQFF,TGTGCCAGCTTTTTTCCCACTAGCGGATACAATGAGCAGTTCTTC
TRBV11-2,.,TRBJ2-7,.,CASSPNGPYEQYF,TGTGCCAGCAGCCCAAACGGCCCCTACGAGCAGTACTTC
TRBV6-2/TRBV6-3,.,TRBJ2-7,.,CASSQRTVSYEQYF,TGTGCCAGCAGTCAAAGGACAGTCTCCTACGAGCAGTACTTC
TRBV14,.,TRBJ1-2,.,CASSQDLWGREGYTF,TGTGCCAGCAGCCAAGATCTGTGGGGGCGCGAGGGCTACACCTTC
TRBV2,.,TRBJ2-2,TRBD2,CASRKLAGNTGELFF,TGTGCCAGCCGGAAACTAGCGGGAAACACCGGGGAGCTGTTTTTT
TRBV28,.,TRBJ1-1,.,CASTRGYTEAFF,TGTGCCAGCACCCGGGGATACACTGAAGCTTTCTTT
TRBV6-5,few,TRBJ2-7,.,CASSSPGPSYEQYF,TGTGCCAGCAGTTCCCCGGGGCCTTCCTACGAGCAGTACTTC
TRBV2,.,TRBJ2-7,.,CARREWTRYEQYF,TGTGCCCGCAGGGAGTGGACGCGCTACGAGCAGTACTTC
TRBV24-1,few,TRBJ2-1,TRBD1,CATSDFRDSNNEQFF,TGTGCCACCAGTGATTTCCGGGACAGTAACAATGAGCAGTTCTTC
TRBV6-1,.,TRBJ2-6,.,CAILGDTGLRGANVLTF,TGTGCCATCCTGGGGGACACAGGGTTGAGAGGGGCCAACGTCCTGACTTTC
TRBV6-6,.,TRBJ1-1,.,CASSYSDRSNTEAFF,TGTGCCAGCAGTTACTCGGACAGATCGAACACTGAAGCTTTCTTT
TRBV4-2,.,TRBJ2-7,.,CASSQEQGYNEQYF,TGTGCCAGCAGCCAAGAACAGGGCTACAATGAGCAGTACTTC
TRBV12-3/TRBV12-4,.,TRBJ2-1,TRBD2,CASSLLASGNKNEQFF,TGTGCCAGCAGTTTGTTAGCCAGCGGGAATAAAAATGAGCAGTTCTTC
TRBV11-2,.,TRBJ2-7,.,CASSSVPLLATEQYF,TGTGCCAGCAGCTCCGTACCGCTCCTAGCGACCGAGCAGTACTTC
TRBV4-1,.,TRBJ1-1,.,CASSQGSSQNLNTEAFF,TGCGCCAGCAGCCAAGGTAGCTCGCAGAACTTAAACACTGAAGCTTTCTTT
TRBV5-1,.,TRBJ2-7,TRBD2,CASSSWTSGNSYNEQYF,TGCGCCAGCAGCTCCTGGACTAGCGGGAACTCCTACAATGAGCAGTACTTC
TRBV9,.,TRBJ2-1,TRBD1,CASTFGQGAGNEQFF,TGTGCCAGCACCTTCGGACAGGGGGCGGGTAATGAGCAGTTCTTC
TRBV7-2,.,TRBJ2-6,.,CAILFSGANVLTF,TGTGCCATATTGTTCTCTGGGGCCAACGTCCTGACTTTC
TRBV4-2,.,TRBJ1-4,.,CASSRRPGTTNEKLFF,TGTGCCAGCAGCCGCCGACCGGGGACTACTAATGAAAAACTGTTTTTT
TRBV20-1,few,TRBJ1-5,.,CSARDIGDQPQHF,TGCAGTGCTAGGGACATAGGAGATCAGCCCCAGCATTTT
TRBV20-1,.,TRBJ2-7,TRBD1,CSALDGQVRYNEQYF,TGTAGTGCACTAGACGGACAGGTGCGCTACAACGAGCAGTACTTC
TRBV27,once,TRBJ1-2,.,CASSLYGRYGYTF,TGTGCCAGCAGTCTATACGGCCGGTATGGCTACACCTTC
TRBV11-2,few,TRBJ2-1,TRBD2,CASSWTSPRTGHNEQFF,TGTGCCAGCAGTTGGACTAGCCCCCGCACGGGACACAATGAGCAGTTCTTC
TRBV20-1,.,TRBJ2-7,.,CSARDPRGVYEQYF,TGCAGTGCTAGAGATCCCAGGGGAGTCTACGAGCAGTACTTC
TRBV7-2,.,TRBJ1-6,.,CASSLFQAANSPLHF,TGTGCCAGCAGCTTATTCCAGGCGGCAAATTCACCCCTCCACTTT
TRBV4-1,.,TRBJ2-7,TRBD2,CASSQQTSLAGAYEQYF,TGCGCCAGCAGCCAACAAACATCACTAGCGGGAGCCTACGAGCAGTACTTC
TRBV2,few,TRBJ2-2,TRBD2,CASSLAGGPNTGELFF,TGTGCCAGCAGTTTAGCGGGGGGGCCGAACACCGGGGAGCTGTTTTTT
TRBV5-5,once,TRBJ1-6,TRBD1,CASSFRDRDSPLHF,TGTGCCAGCAGCTTCCGGGACAGGGATTCACCCCTCCACTTT
TRBV20-1,.,TRBJ2-2,.,CSGKGSYTGELFF,TGCAGTGGAAAGGGTTCCTACACCGGGGAGCTGTTTTTT
TRBV20-1,.,TRBJ2-7,.,CSAKVPNTNLYEQYF,TGCAGTGCTAAAGTCCCCAACACGAACCTCTACGAGCAGTACTTC
TRBV5-1,.,TRBJ1-2,.,CASSPGTETRSYGYTF,TGCGCCAGCAGCCCCGGGACGGAAACAAGGTCGTATGGCTACACCTTC
TRBV21-1,.,TRBJ1-5,.,CASSKEGKVNQPQHF,TGTGCCAGCAGCAAAGAGGGAAAGGTCAATCAGCCCCAGCATTTT
TRBV7-2,.,TRBJ2-6,.,CASIDRSGANVLTF,TGTGCCAGCATCGACAGGTCTGGGGCCAACGTCCTGACTTTC
TRBV12-3/TRBV12-4,.,TRBJ2-6,.,CATTLTVEWAGANVLTF,TGTGCCACTACTCTTACGGTAGAGTGGGCTGGGGCCAACGTCCTGACTTTC
TRBV4-2,.,TRBJ2-7,.,CASSQERTEYEQYF,TGTGCCAGCAGCCAAGAGAGGACGGAGTACGAGCAGTACTTC
TRBV6-5,.,TRBJ2-7,.,CASGERTSYEQYF,TGTGCCAGCGGTGAAAGGACTTCCTACGAGCAGTACTTC
TRBV20-1,once,TRBJ2-3,TRBD2,CICPGLDTDTQYF,TGCATCTGTCCGGGACTAGACACAGATACGCAGTATTTT
TRBV6-5,.,TRBJ2-7,TRBD2,CASSYSGGGGNEQYF,TGTGCCAGCAGTTACTCGGGAGGCGGGGGGAACGAGCAGTACTTC
TRBV4-1,few,TRBJ1-4,.,CASSQGGTGVEKLFF,TGCGCCAGCAGCCAAGGGGGGACCGGAGTTGAAAAACTGTTTTTT
TRBV2,.,TRBJ2-1,TRBD2,CASSGLDSYNEQFF,TGTGCCAGCAGCGGACTAGACTCCTACAATGAGCAGTTCTTC
TRBV6-5,.,TRBJ2-1,TRBD2,CASSYGLAGYNEQFF,TGTGCCAGCAGTTACGGGCTAGCGGGCTACAATGAGCAGTTCTTC
TRBV6-6,once,TRBJ2-5,TRBD2,CASRPGGGRETQYF,TGTGCCAGCAGACCTGGCGGGGGGAGAGAGACCCAGTACTTC
TRBV4-2,.,TRBJ2-4,.,CASSLTNGAEEQYF,TGTGCCAGCAGCCTCACCAATGGGGCTGAGGAGCAGTACTTC
TRBV25-1,few,TRBJ2-3,.,CASSARGTDTQYF,TGTGCCAGCAGTGCTAGGGGCACAGATACGCAGTATTTT
TRBV20-1,few,TRBJ1-5,TRBD1,CSAGDSARVGQPQHF,TGCAGTGCTGGGGACAGCGCTAGGGTCGGTCAGCCCCAGCATTTT
TRBV12-3/TRBV12-4,.,TRBJ2-6,TRBD1,CASSSAGGAGANVLTF,TGTGCCAGCAGTTCCGCAGGGGGCGCTGGGGCCAACGTCCTGACTTTC
TRBV25-1,few,TRBJ1-2,.,CASSSQGTGYTF,TGTGCCAGCAGTTCCCAGGGAACTGGCTACACCTTC
TRBV7-6,.,TRBJ2-7,TRBD2,CASSLALSGTSYEQYF,TGTGCCAGCAGCTTAGCGCTGAGCGGGACCTCCTACGAGCAGTACTTC
TRBV10-2,.,TRBJ2-4,.,CASTDPVRVKNIQYF,TGCGCCAGCACTGACCCCGTGAGGGTCAAAAACATTCAGTACTTC
TRBV2,.,TRBJ2-7,.,CASRSQGYYEQYF,TGTGCCAGCAGAAGCCAGGGATACTACGAGCAGTACTTC
TRBV7-8,.,TRBJ1-2,.,CASGPWVPYGYTF,TGTGCCAGCGGGCCCTGGGTCCCTTATGGCTACACCTTC
TRBV6-1,few,TRBJ2-5,.,CASSDQGGETQYF,TGTGCCAGCAGTGATCAGGGGGGGGAGACCCAGTACTTC
TRBV6-5,once,TRBJ2-7,.,CASSTVHVHEQYF,TGTGCCAGCAGCACGGTACATGTCCACGAGCAGTACTTC
TRBV7-2,.,TRBJ2-2,TRBD2,CASSALAGVYTGELFF,TGTGCCAGCAGCGCCTTAGCGGGGGTCTACACCGGGGAGCTGTTTTTT
TRBV7-2,once,TRBJ1-4,.,CASSLSAWNEKLFF,TGTGCCAGCAGCTTAAGCGCTTGGAATGAAAAACTGTTTTTT